At least ten counts were recorded for the clone carrying this TCR beta chain. This record belongs to a study of Graves' ophthalmopathy and Graves' hyperthyroidism. V gave up 0 bases and J gave up 1 base, with 6 bases separating them. Germline V lookup: CDR1 KGHSH, CDR2 LQKENI. This CDR3 has 14 residues. RNA transcripts were the source from which TCR beta CDR3 regions were amplified. The authors performed first-round RT-PCR with HTBI primers and then a second-round multiplex PCR. TCRdb fed the multiplex PCR reads into MiXCR, producing one record per CDR3 protein. The sample has 300,000 to 450,000 distinct CDR3 sequences; roughly 15% are singletons.

V and J are TRBV18 and TRBJ1-1; possible D gene TRBD1, 6 bases. This sequence was found in an adult woman with stable Graves' hyperthyroidism. Sequenced material: peripheral blood. CDR3 protein: CASSPPGANTEAFF. Here the CDR3 DNA reads TGTGCCAGCTCACCACCGGGGGCGAACACTGAAGCTTTCTTT.